This T cell receptor beta chain is drawn from a study of T cell repertoires in cytomegalovirus infection. At the level of the study: HLA-B-restricted CMV epitopes that are well studied, plus recently identified HLA-C-restricted ones, were used by the study. CMV infection together with matching HLA type was indicated by public TCR beta signatures. Findings and limits, study-wide: There were HLA-C-restricted CMV-specific TCR beta clonotypes dominating the ex vivo response.

TCRdb analysed the reads with MiXCR anew, one entry per CDR3 protein. Counted here are a few hundred thousand distinct CDR3 sequences, 30% to 35% occurring once; the ten biggest clones make up roughly 17%. The CDR3 is made up of 15 amino acids. Trimming took 4 bases from V and 0 from J, leaving 10 bases between them. Germline CDR1 is MNHEY and CDR2 is SVGEGT. Details on this clonotype: Its antigen remains unidentified.

The receptor was derived from a human donor in good health (CMV status not recorded). Some clones in this sample may be carry-over from other donors' samples. The chain joins TRBV6-2 or TRBV6-3 to TRBJ1-5; D is ambiguous. The material sequenced was cultured PBMCs, taken from culture after CMV antigen stimulation. In nucleotides, the CDR3 is TGTGCCAGCAGTTTTAACAGATATAGCAATCAGCCCCAGCATTTT. This encodes CASSFNRYSNQPQHF.